This TCR beta chain was recovered during a study of type 1 regulatory T cells. Study background: T-allo10 is a Tr1-enriched, alloantigen-specific CD4 T cell product made in vitro.

TCRdb re-called the reads with MiXCR, one entry per CDR3 protein. The profile shows tens of thousands of distinct CDR3 sequences, over 55% of them singletons. Concerning this clonotype itself: Its target is not known.

Trimming removed 0 bases from V and 7 bases from J, with 10 bases in between. The CDR3 spans 14 residues. CDR1 is DFQATT, CDR2 SNEGSKA, per germline (reference sequence). This chain uses TRBV20-1 with TRBJ1-6; D is unresolved. The sample consisted of cultured T cells, either the whole culture or a sorted T cell fraction (not recorded which). This sample's subset: Tr1-enriched cell product generated in vitro against host alloantigens. The sequence was collected from a human donor in good health. The CDR3 bases are TGCAGTGCTAGAGATTGGGCCAGCAATTCACCCCTCCACTTT. Protein product: CSARDWASNSPLHF.